This TCR beta chain was obtained from a study of blood T cell repertoires in COVID-19. Methods used by the authors: The authors estimated nucleated cell counts from reference gene primer amplification. Here immunoSEQ multiplex PCR was the method, and the copy in TCRdb shows in-frame clones only, minus some. D and trimming were read from the DNA, whereas the V and J calls and clone size are those reported in that table. The sample comprises nearly 40,000 clones, 86% of which are singletons, and roughly 18% rests with the top ten. The TCR comes from a middle-aged man in a cohort sampled during active COVID-19. The sequenced sample consisted of peripheral blood.

CDR3 DNA: TGTGCCAGCACCCCAGAGGGCGGGGGGCATCGGGAGACCCAGTACTTC. Translated, it gives CASTPEGGGHRETQYF. The chain links TRBV7-2 to TRBJ2-5; TRBD2 aligns across 8 bases. This CDR3 region has 16 residues. After removal of 7 bases from V and 5 bases from J, the junction contained 15 bases not matched to a gene. CDR1 is SGHTA, CDR2 FQGNSA, per germline. Drawing the rest from reference TRBV7-2 and TRBJ2-5, the complete variable domain is GAGVSQSPSNKVTEKGKDVELRCDPISGHTALYWYRQSLGQGLEFLIYFQGNSAPDKSGLPSDRFSAERTGGSVSTLTIQRTQQEDSAVYLCASTPEGGGHRETQYFGPGTRLLVL.